Sequencing of this T cell receptor (beta chain) was carried out in a study of T cell responses to AZD1222 COVID-19 vaccine. General study points: Unmutated variant regions are reportedly the target of nearly half of TCRs that are spike-specific. When two AZD1222 doses had been given, Spike-specific TCR breadth and depth rose.

Worth noting for this clone: The antigen remains unidentified.

Sequenced by immunoSEQ multiplex PCR; TCRdb stores in-frame clones only, minus some. The sample carries over 70,000 clones, around three quarters recorded once. The V gene lost 6 bases and the J gene lost 6 bases, with 9 bases spanning the gap. This CDR3 is 11 amino acids long. The material was peripheral blood, obtained 28 days after the second dose of the MenACWY control vaccine. This chain joins TRBV12-3 or TRBV12-4 and TRBJ2-7; the D is unclear. The sequence was collected from an adult who received the MenACWY meningococcal vaccine as a control. CDR3 sequence (DNA): TGTGCCAGCAGCTCGCTTCTCGAGCAGTACTTC. Its protein is CASSSLLEQYF.